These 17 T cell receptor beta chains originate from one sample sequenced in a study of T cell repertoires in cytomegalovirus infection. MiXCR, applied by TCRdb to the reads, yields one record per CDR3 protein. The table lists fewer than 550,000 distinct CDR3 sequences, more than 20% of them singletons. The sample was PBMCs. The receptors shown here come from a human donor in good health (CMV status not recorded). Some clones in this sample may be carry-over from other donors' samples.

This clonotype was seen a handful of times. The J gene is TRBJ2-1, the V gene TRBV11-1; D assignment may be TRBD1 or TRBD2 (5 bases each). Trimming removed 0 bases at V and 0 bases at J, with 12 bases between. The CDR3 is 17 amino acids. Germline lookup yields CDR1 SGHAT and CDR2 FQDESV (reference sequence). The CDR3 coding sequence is TGTGCCAGCAGCTTAGCGTTGGGGGTTAGCTCCTACAATGAGCAGTTCTTC. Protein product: CASSLALGVSSYNEQFF.

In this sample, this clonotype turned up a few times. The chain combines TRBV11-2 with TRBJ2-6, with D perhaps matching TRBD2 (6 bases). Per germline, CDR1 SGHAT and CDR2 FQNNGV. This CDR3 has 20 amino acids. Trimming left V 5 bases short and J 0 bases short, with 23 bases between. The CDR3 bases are TGTGCCAGCAGCCCCGGGGGACTTACTCAACACCGCTCTGGGGCCAACGTCCTGACTTTC. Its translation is CASSPGGLTQHRSGANVLTF.

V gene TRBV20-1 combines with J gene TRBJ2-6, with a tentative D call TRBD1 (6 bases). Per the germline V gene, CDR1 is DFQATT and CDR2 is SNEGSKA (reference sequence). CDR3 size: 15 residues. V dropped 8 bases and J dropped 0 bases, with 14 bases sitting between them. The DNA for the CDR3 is TGCAGTTCGGACAGTTCAAGCTCTGGGGCCAACGTCCTGACTTTC. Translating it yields CSSDSSSSGANVLTF.

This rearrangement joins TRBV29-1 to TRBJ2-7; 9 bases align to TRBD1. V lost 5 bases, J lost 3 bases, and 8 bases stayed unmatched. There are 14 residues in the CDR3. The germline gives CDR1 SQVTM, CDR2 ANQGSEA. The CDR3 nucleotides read TGCAGCGTTACTATGACAGGGGGGGGCTACGAGCAGTACTTC. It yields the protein CSVTMTGGGYEQYF.

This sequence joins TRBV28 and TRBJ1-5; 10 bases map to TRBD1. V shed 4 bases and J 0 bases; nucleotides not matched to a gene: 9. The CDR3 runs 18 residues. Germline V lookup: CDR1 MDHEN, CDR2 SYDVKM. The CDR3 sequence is CASSSGTGEIDSNQPQHF. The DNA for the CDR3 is TGTGCCAGCAGTTCAGGGACAGGGGAGATCGATAGCAATCAGCCCCAGCATTTT. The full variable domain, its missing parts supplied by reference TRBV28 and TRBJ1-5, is DVKVTQSSRYLVKRTGEKVFLECVQDMDHENMFWYRQDPGLGLRLIYFSYDVKMKEKGDIPEGYSVSREKKERFSLILESASTNQTSMYLCASSSGTGEIDSNQPQHFGDGTRLSIL.

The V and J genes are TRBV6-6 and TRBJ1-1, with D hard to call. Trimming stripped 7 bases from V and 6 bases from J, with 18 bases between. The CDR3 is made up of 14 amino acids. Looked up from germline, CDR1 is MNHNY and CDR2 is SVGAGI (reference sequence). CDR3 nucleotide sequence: TGTGCCAGCAAAGACAAGCCGCGCCCCTCTGAAGCTTTCTTT. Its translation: CASKDKPRPSEAFF.

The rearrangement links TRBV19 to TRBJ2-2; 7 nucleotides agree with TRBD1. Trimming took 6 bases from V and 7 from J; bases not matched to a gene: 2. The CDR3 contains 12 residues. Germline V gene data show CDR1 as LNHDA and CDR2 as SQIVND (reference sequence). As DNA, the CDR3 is TGTGCCAGTAGACAGGGGTTCGGGGAGCTGTTTTTT. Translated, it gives CASRQGFGELFF.

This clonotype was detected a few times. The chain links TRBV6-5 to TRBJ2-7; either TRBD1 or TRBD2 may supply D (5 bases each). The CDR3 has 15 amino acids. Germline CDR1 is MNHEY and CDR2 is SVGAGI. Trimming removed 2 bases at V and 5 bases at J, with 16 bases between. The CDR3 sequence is CASSYQGISGDEQYF. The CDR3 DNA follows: TGTGCCAGCAGTTACCAGGGAATAAGCGGTGACGAGCAGTACTTC.

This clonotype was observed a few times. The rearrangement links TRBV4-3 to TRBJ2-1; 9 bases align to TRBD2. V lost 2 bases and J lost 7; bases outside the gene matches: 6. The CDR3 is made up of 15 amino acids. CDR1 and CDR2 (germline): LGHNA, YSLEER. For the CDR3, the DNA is TGCGCCAGCAGCCAACAACTAGCGGGTTTTAATGAGCAGTTCTTC. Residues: CASSQQLAGFNEQFF.

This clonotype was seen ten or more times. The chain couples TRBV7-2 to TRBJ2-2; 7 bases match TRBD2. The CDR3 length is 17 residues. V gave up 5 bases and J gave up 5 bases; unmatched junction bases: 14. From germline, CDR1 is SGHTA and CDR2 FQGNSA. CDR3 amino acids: CASSPILAGRGTGELFF. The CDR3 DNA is TGTGCCAGCAGCCCTATTTTAGCGGGCCGTGGGACCGGGGAGCTGTTTTTT.

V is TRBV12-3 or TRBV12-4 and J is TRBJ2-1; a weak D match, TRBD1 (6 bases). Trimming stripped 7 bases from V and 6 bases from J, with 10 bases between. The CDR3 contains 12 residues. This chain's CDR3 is CASTPGVNEQFF. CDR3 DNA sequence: TGTGCCAGCACCCCAGGGGTCAATGAGCAGTTCTTC.

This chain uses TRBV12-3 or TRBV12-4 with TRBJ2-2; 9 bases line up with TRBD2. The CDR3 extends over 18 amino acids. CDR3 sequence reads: CVTAVMVAGVLNTGELFF. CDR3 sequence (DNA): TGTGTCACAGCAGTTATGGTAGCGGGAGTATTGAACACCGGGGAGCTGTTTTTT.

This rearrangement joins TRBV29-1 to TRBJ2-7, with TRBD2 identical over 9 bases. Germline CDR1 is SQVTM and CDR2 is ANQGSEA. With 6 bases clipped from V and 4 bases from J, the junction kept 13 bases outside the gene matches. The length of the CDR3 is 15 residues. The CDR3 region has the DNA TGCAGCGTCCAGAATAGCGGGAGAGGTGGTTACGAGCAGTACTTC. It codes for CSVQNSGRGGYEQYF.

CDR3 residues: CASSPSTGNTIYF. In DNA form, the CDR3 reads TGTGCCAGCAGTCCCTCCACGGGAAACACCATATATTTT. V is TRBV12-3 or TRBV12-4 and J is TRBJ1-3; no clear D gene. The CDR3 contains 13 residues. The V end was cut by 5 bases, the J end by 4 bases, with 9 bases between.

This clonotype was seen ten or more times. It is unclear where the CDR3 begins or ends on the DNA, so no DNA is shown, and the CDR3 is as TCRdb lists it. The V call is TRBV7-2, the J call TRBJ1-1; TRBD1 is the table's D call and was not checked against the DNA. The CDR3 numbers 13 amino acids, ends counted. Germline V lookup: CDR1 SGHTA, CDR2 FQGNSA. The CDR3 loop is CASSLVAQGTTFF.

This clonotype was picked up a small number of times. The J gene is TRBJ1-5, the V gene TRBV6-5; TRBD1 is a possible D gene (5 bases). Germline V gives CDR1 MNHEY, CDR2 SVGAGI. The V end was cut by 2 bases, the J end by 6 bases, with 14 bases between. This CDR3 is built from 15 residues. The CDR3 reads CASSYGAEKGQPQHF. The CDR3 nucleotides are TGTGCCAGCAGTTACGGGGCCGAGAAGGGTCAGCCCCAGCATTTT.

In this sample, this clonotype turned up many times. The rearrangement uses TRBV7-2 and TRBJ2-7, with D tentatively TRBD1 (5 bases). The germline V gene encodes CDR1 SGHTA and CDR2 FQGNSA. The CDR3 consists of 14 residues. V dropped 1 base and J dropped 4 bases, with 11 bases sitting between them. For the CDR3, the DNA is TGTGCCAGCAGCTTAGGTAGGGGCCCGTACGAGCAGTACGTC. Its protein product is CASSLGRGPYEQYV.